The rows below give T cell receptor beta chains drawn from one sample of a study of blood T cell repertoires in COVID-19. Repertoires were generated with immunoSEQ multiplex PCR, while TCRdb's copy carries only in-frame clones and drops some. There are over 100,000 clones in the sample; under 90% occur only once, and 8.4% lies in the top ten. The material sequenced was peripheral blood. The receptors come from a woman between 55 and 75 years old with active or convalescent COVID-19. Both conserved end residues are part of each CDR3. Fields, in order: CDR3 protein, CDR3 DNA, J gene, D gene, V gene, clone size. D genes are given only for firm matches. Not all rows give a size; the values are once, few, many and, for expanded clones, a class.

CDR3 protein: CASSGSQGGTEAFF
CDR3 DNA: TGTGCCAGCTCGGGCTCACAGGGAGGGACTGAAGCTTTCTTT
J gene: TRBJ1-1
D gene: .
V gene: TRBV18
clone size: .

CDR3 protein: CASSANRETQETQYF
CDR3 DNA: TGCGCCAGCAGCGCCAACAGGGAGACCCAAGAGACCCAGTACTTC
J gene: TRBJ2-5
D gene: .
V gene: TRBV23-1
clone size: .

CDR3 protein: CASSSDGAGDTQYF
CDR3 DNA: TGTGCCAGCAGCTCGGATGGTGCGGGGGATACGCAGTATTTT
J gene: TRBJ2-3
D gene: .
V gene: TRBV11-3
clone size: .

CDR3 protein: CASSRTTGDSYEQYF
CDR3 DNA: TGTGCCAGCTCACGAACAACAGGGGACTCCTACGAGCAGTACTTC
J gene: TRBJ2-7
D gene: TRBD1
V gene: TRBV18
clone size: .

CDR3 protein: CASNTRTGRYGYTF
CDR3 DNA: TGTGCCAGCAACACCCGGACAGGCCGGTATGGCTACACCTTC
J gene: TRBJ1-2
D gene: TRBD1
V gene: TRBV7-2
clone size: .

CDR3 protein: CASSDRVTEAFF
CDR3 DNA: TGTGCCAGCAGTGACAGGGTAACTGAAGCTTTCTTT
J gene: TRBJ1-1
D gene: TRBD1
V gene: TRBV28
clone size: .

CDR3 protein: CASSLASNYGYTF
CDR3 DNA: TGTGCCAGCAGTTTAGCCTCTAACTATGGCTACACCTTC
J gene: TRBJ1-2
D gene: .
V gene: TRBV12-3/TRBV12-4
clone size: few

CDR3 protein: CASSMEGNQPQHF
CDR3 DNA: TGTGCCAGTAGTATGGAGGGCAATCAGCCCCAGCATTTT
J gene: TRBJ1-5
D gene: .
V gene: TRBV19
clone size: .

CDR3 protein: CASRGDRTNSPLHF
CDR3 DNA: TGCGCCAGCAGGGGGGACAGAACAAATTCACCCCTCCACTTT
J gene: TRBJ1-6
D gene: TRBD1
V gene: TRBV10-2
clone size: once

CDR3 protein: CASSLRSLEQGGYEQYF
CDR3 DNA: TGTGCCAGCAGTTTACGCAGTTTGGAGCAGGGTGGGTACGAGCAGTACTTC
J gene: TRBJ2-7
D gene: .
V gene: TRBV28
clone size: .

CDR3 protein: CASSVQAAQETQYF
CDR3 DNA: TGTGCCAGCAGCGTACAGGCGGCCCAAGAGACCCAGTACTTC
J gene: TRBJ2-5
D gene: .
V gene: TRBV11-2
clone size: .

CDR3 protein: CASSVEAGYELEAFF
CDR3 DNA: TGTGCCAGCAGCGTAGAGGCAGGGTATGAACTTGAAGCTTTCTTT
J gene: TRBJ1-1
D gene: .
V gene: TRBV9
clone size: .

CDR3 protein: CASSTIGGAEQFF
CDR3 DNA: TGTGCCAGCAGTACCATAGGGGGGGCTGAGCAGTTCTTC
J gene: TRBJ2-1
D gene: .
V gene: TRBV6-6
clone size: .

CDR3 protein: CASSLIAGPTDTQYF
CDR3 DNA: TGCGCCAGCAGCTTAATAGCGGGGCCCACAGATACGCAGTATTTT
J gene: TRBJ2-3
D gene: TRBD2
V gene: TRBV5-1
clone size: .

CDR3 protein: CASSQGTAYEQYF
CDR3 DNA: TGTGCCAGCAGCCAGGGGACAGCCTACGAGCAGTACTTC
J gene: TRBJ2-7
D gene: TRBD1
V gene: TRBV13
clone size: once

CDR3 protein: CAWSGGGGAGGYTF
CDR3 DNA: TGTGCCTGGAGTGGAGGAGGGGGCGCCGGGGGCTACACCTTC
J gene: TRBJ1-2
D gene: TRBD1
V gene: TRBV30
clone size: .

CDR3 protein: CASSQASGPPNQPQHF
CDR3 DNA: TGCGCCAGCAGCCAAGCAAGCGGGCCTCCCAATCAGCCCCAGCATTTT
J gene: TRBJ1-5
D gene: .
V gene: TRBV4-1
clone size: once

CDR3 protein: CASSGAGSGREQFF
CDR3 DNA: TGTGCCAGCAGTGGTGCGGGTTCGGGTCGTGAGCAGTTCTTC
J gene: TRBJ2-1
D gene: .
V gene: TRBV2
clone size: .

CDR3 protein: CASSLNWYEQYF
CDR3 DNA: TGTGCCAGCAGTTTAAACTGGTACGAGCAGTACTTC
J gene: TRBJ2-7
D gene: .
V gene: TRBV12-3/TRBV12-4
clone size: .

CDR3 protein: CASRGQGGYTQYF
CDR3 DNA: TGTGCCAGCAGGGGACAAGGCGGCTATACGCAGTATTTT
J gene: TRBJ2-3
D gene: .
V gene: TRBV9
clone size: .

CDR3 protein: CASSSLPGGEETQYF
CDR3 DNA: TGTGCCAGCAGCTCCCTACCGGGAGGGGAAGAGACCCAGTACTTC
J gene: TRBJ2-5
D gene: TRBD2
V gene: TRBV5-6
clone size: once

CDR3 protein: CASSRTSGSINEQFF
CDR3 DNA: TGTGCCAGCAGCCGGACTAGCGGGAGCATTAATGAGCAGTTCTTC
J gene: TRBJ2-1
D gene: TRBD2
V gene: TRBV3-1/TRBV3-2
clone size: once

CDR3 protein: CSVAETGVYEQYF
CDR3 DNA: TGCAGCGTGGCGGAGACAGGGGTATACGAGCAGTACTTC
J gene: TRBJ2-7
D gene: TRBD1
V gene: TRBV29-1
clone size: many

CDR3 protein: CASSLYPVEAGGYTF
CDR3 DNA: TGTGCCAGCAGTTTATACCCCGTTGAAGCAGGGGGCTACACCTTC
J gene: TRBJ1-2
D gene: .
V gene: TRBV27
clone size: .

CDR3 protein: CASSPGQSYEQYF
CDR3 DNA: TGTGCCAGCAGCCCGGGACAGTCTTACGAGCAGTACTTC
J gene: TRBJ2-7
D gene: TRBD1
V gene: TRBV5-4
clone size: .